The 29 T cell receptor beta chains below all came from one sample that was sequenced in a study of T cells in Graves' hyperthyroidism and ophthalmopathy. RNA transcripts served as the template for amplifying TCR beta CDR3 regions. HTBI primers were used for first-round RT-PCR of the TCR CDR3. TCRdb fed the multiplex PCR reads into MiXCR, producing one record per CDR3 protein. This table holds about 840,000 distinct CDR3 sequences, roughly 40% found once. The specimen sequenced was blood. The receptor set was obtained from a man aged 18 to 29 with Graves' hyperthyroidism.

The gene calls are TRBV5-8 and TRBJ1-5; no clear D gene. Per germline, CDR1 SGHTS and CDR2 YDEGEE. The CDR3 has 15 residues. Trimming left V 4 bases short and J 7 bases short, with 18 bases between. CDR3 in amino acids: CASSRTPGLEQPQHF. CDR3 nucleotide sequence: TGTGCCAGCAGCAGGACCCCGGGATTAGAGCAGCCCCAGCATTTT.

There are many counts of this clonotype. CDR3 bases: TGCAGCGTTGAGGGGGCGCTGGGAAACACCATATATTTT. Protein product: CSVEGALGNTIYF. This sequence joins TRBV29-1 and TRBJ1-3; D may be TRBD1 (6 bases). The V and J ends lost 3 bases and 4 bases respectively, with 10 bases between them. The CDR3 runs to 13 residues. CDR1 is SQVTM, CDR2 ANQGSEA, per germline.

Ten or more counts support this clonotype. The V call is TRBV5-1, the J call TRBJ1-1, with D possibly being TRBD1 (5 bases). Germline V gene lookup returns CDR1 SGHRS and CDR2 YFSETQ. The CDR3 has 13 residues. V was shortened by 5 bases and J by 1 base, with 9 bases between the two germline ends. CDR3 region: CASRNDRNTEAFF. The CDR3 DNA follows: TGCGCCAGCAGAAATGACAGGAACACTGAAGCTTTCTTT.

There are a few counts of this clonotype. Here the CDR3 reads CASSQVGHLNYGYTF. For the CDR3, the DNA is TGCGCCAGCAGCCAAGTAGGTCACCTTAACTATGGCTACACCTTC. The V gene is TRBV4-1, the J gene TRBJ1-2; D not certain. CDR3 length equals 15 residues. The V end was cut by 1 base, the J end by 1 base, with 10 bases between. Germline values: CDR1 MGHRA, CDR2 YSYEKL.

Ten or more counts support this clonotype. The J gene is TRBJ1-3, the V gene TRBV7-6; D gene ambiguous. CDR3 length equals 14 residues. Trimming took 5 bases from V and 0 from J, leaving 8 bases between them. The germline CDR1 and CDR2 sequences are SGHVS and FNYEAQ. The CDR3 DNA follows: TGTGCCAGCAGCCCAGAGCTCTCTGGAAACACCATATATTTT. It yields the protein CASSPELSGNTIYF.

This clonotype was observed at least ten times. CDR3 bases: TGTGCCAGCAGCTTTGGACCAACCTACGAGCAGTACTTC. This translates into CASSFGPTYEQYF. The chain employs TRBV7-3 and TRBJ2-7; D call uncertain. Germline V lookup: CDR1 SGHTA, CDR2 FQGTGA. CDR3 size: 13 residues. V gave up 3 bases and J gave up 2 bases, with 8 bases separating them.

In its sample, this clonotype was seen a few times. The chain recombines TRBV29-1 with TRBJ2-2, with a possible D match to TRBD1 (5 bases). The CDR3 covers 11 residues. In germline, CDR1 is SQVTM, CDR2 ANQGSEA. V was shortened by 5 bases and J by 5 bases, with 6 bases between the two germline ends. Here the CDR3 reads CSVSGTGELFF. Written as DNA, the CDR3 is TGCAGCGTTTCAGGGACCGGGGAGCTGTTTTTT.

The table lists this clonotype with many counts. The chain carries TRBV11-1 and TRBJ1-1; D unresolved. Trimming stripped 0 bases from V and 2 bases from J, with 7 bases between. Germline CDR1 is SGHAT and CDR2 is FQDESV (reference sequence). The CDR3 is 14 residues long. This CDR3 reads CASSLAALNTEAFF. The CDR3 region has the DNA TGTGCCAGCAGCTTAGCGGCCCTCAACACTGAAGCTTTCTTT. Based on the CDR3 plus reference TRBV11-1 and TRBJ1-1, the full variable domain is EAEVAQSPRYKITEKSQAVAFWCDPISGHATLYWYRQILGQGPELLVQFQDESVVDDSQLPKDRFSAERLKGVDSTLKIQPAELGDSAMYLCASSLAALNTEAFFGQGTRLTVV.

This chain connects TRBV7-2 to TRBJ2-2, with D possibly being TRBD1 or TRBD2 (6 bases each). Germline V lookup: CDR1 SGHTA, CDR2 FQGNSA. V dropped 1 base and J dropped 5 bases, with 11 bases sitting between them. The length of the CDR3 is 15 residues. The CDR3 coding sequence is TGTGCCAGCAGCTTAGGGGGGGCGCTAACCGGGGAGCTGTTTTTT. Its translation: CASSLGGALTGELFF.

This clonotype was observed a handful of times. The CDR3 DNA follows: TGTGCTAGTGGTTTGATTATCGGGAGAGGGGAGACCCAGTACTTC. Its protein is CASGLIIGRGETQYF. The rearrangement uses TRBV12-5 and TRBJ2-5; D possibly corresponds to TRBD2 (6 bases). Trimming left V 2 bases short and J 5 bases short, with 15 bases between. Germline CDR1 reads LGHNT; CDR2 reads FRNRAP. The CDR3 sequence is 15 residues long.

This chain uses TRBV5-1 with TRBJ1-4, with D maybe TRBD1 (5 bases). This CDR3 has 16 amino acids. CDR1 SGHRS and CDR2 YFSETQ come from the germline V gene. V was cut by 5 bases and J by 4 bases, with 18 bases left in between. CDR3 sequence (DNA): TGCGCCAGCAGTTCCGGCGTGGGCGGACATAATGAAAAACTGTTTTTT. As protein: CASSSGVGGHNEKLFF.

This clonotype was detected only a few times. V and J are TRBV6-5 and TRBJ2-7, with no clear D. The CDR3 loop spans 12 amino acids. With 6 bases removed from V and 2 bases from J, the gap between germline ends came to 8 bases. Germline lookup yields CDR1 MNHEY and CDR2 SVGAGI. CDR3 nucleotides: TGTGCCAGCAGACTCGGACCCTACGAGCAGTACTTC. Its protein is CASRLGPYEQYF.

The chain recombines TRBV7-9 with TRBJ1-4; the D is unclear. In germline, CDR1 is SEHNR, CDR2 FQNEAQ (reference sequence). Trimming cost V 6 bases and J 0 bases, with 8 bases left between them. The CDR3 length is 14 residues. The CDR3 sequence: CASRHIATNEKLFF. The CDR3 DNA reads TGTGCCAGCAGACACATCGCAACTAATGAAAAACTGTTTTTT. The complete variable domain, with remaining parts taken from reference TRBV7-9 and TRBJ1-4, reads DTGVSQNPRHKITKRGQNVTFRCDPISEHNRLYWYRQTLGQGPEFLTYFQNEAQLEKSRLLSDRFSAERPKGSFSTLEIQRTEQGDSAMYLCASRHIATNEKLFFGSGTQLSVL.

In its sample, this clonotype was seen a few times. J is TRBJ2-2 and V is TRBV5-8, with D tentatively TRBD1 (5 bases). The germline gives CDR1 SGHTS, CDR2 YDEGEE. The CDR3 totals 17 residues. Trimming removed 0 bases at V and 4 bases at J, with 16 bases between. The CDR3 region has the DNA TGTGCCAGCAGCTTGGGGACAAGTCTCACAAGCACCGGGGAGCTGTTTTTT. Its protein is CASSLGTSLTSTGELFF.

This sequence joins TRBV6-5 and TRBJ2-7, with D perhaps matching TRBD1 (5 bases). The CDR3 covers 14 residues. Trimming pared 2 bases from V and 4 bases from J, leaving 12 bases between. CDR1 and CDR2 from the germline V gene are MNHEY and SVGAGI. CDR3 protein: CASSYDTGEYEQYF. The CDR3 bases are TGTGCCAGCAGTTACGACACAGGAGAGTACGAGCAGTACTTC.

This clonotype was picked up many times. V gene TRBV7-8 combines with J gene TRBJ2-7; possibly TRBD1 or TRBD2 for D (5 bases each). With 5 bases removed from V and 5 bases from J, the gap between germline ends came to 19 bases. The CDR3 totals 15 residues. Germline loops: CDR1 SGHVS, CDR2 FQNEAQ. The CDR3 protein is CASSRATGPFDEQYF. As DNA, the CDR3 is TGTGCCAGCAGCCGGGCGACGGGGCCTTTTGACGAGCAGTACTTC.

The gene calls are TRBV5-4 and TRBJ2-7; tentatively, D is TRBD1 (5 bases). From germline, CDR1 is SGHNT and CDR2 YYREEE (reference sequence). The CDR3 is 14 residues long. This CDR3 reads CAREAGARVYEQYF. CDR3 nucleotide sequence: TGTGCTAGAGAAGCCGGCGCCAGGGTCTACGAGCAGTACTTC. Complete variable domain (other parts from reference TRBV5-4 and TRBJ2-7): ETGVTQSPTHLIKTRGQQVTLRCSSQSGHNTVSWYQQALGQGPQFIFQYYREEENGRGNFPPRFSGLQFPNYSSELNVNALELDDSALYLCAREAGARVYEQYFGPGTRLTVT.

The J gene is TRBJ1-6, the V gene TRBV19, with no clear D. Between the trimmed V and J ends, which lost 7 bases and 7 bases, there was a span of 14 bases. The CDR3 contains 14 residues. Germline V gene lookup returns CDR1 LNHDA and CDR2 SQIVND (reference sequence). The CDR3 sequence: CASTSLQENSPLHF. CDR3 DNA sequence: TGTGCCAGTACCTCCCTTCAGGAGAATTCACCCCTCCACTTT. Together with reference TRBV19 and TRBJ1-6, the CDR3 gives the full variable domain: DGGITQSPKYLFRKEGQNVTLSCEQNLNHDAMYWYRQDPGQGLRLIYYSQIVNDFQKGDIAEGYSVSREKKESFPLTVTSAQKNPTAFYLCASTSLQENSPLHFGNGTRLTVT.

Only a few counts were recorded for this clonotype. The rearrangement joins TRBV3-1 to TRBJ2-7; no reliable D call. Deletions cut 4 bases from V and 0 bases from J, with 4 bases between. The CDR3 sequence is 12 residues long. Germline V gene sequence: CDR1 LGHDT, CDR2 YNNKEL (reference sequence). The CDR3 region is CASSLYSYEQYF. CDR3 nucleotide sequence: TGTGCCAGCAGCCTATACTCCTACGAGCAGTACTTC.

V and J are TRBV20-1 and TRBJ2-7; D may match TRBD1 or TRBD2 (5 bases each). The CDR3 has 12 amino acids. Germline lookup yields CDR1 DFQATT and CDR2 SNEGSKA (reference sequence). V shed 5 bases and J shed 5 bases, with 13 bases lying between them. CDR3 amino acids: CSAGTGADEQYF. The CDR3 region has the DNA TGCAGTGCTGGGACCGGGGCAGACGAGCAGTACTTC.

This sequence joins TRBV5-1 and TRBJ1-2, with D possibly TRBD1 on 6 matching bases. The length of the CDR3 is 12 residues. With 4 bases removed from V and 8 bases from J, the gap between germline ends came to 12 bases. Germline V lookup: CDR1 SGHRS, CDR2 YFSETQ. In nucleotides, the CDR3 is TGCGCCAGCAGCAAACAGGGTTACGGCTACACCTTC. Translation gives CASSKQGYGYTF.

The genes are TRBV7-3 and TRBJ1-3; TRBD1 matches 9 bases. Germline CDR1 is SGHTA and CDR2 is FQGTGA. The CDR3 consists of 15 residues. Trimming at V came to 4 bases and at J to 4 bases, leaving 5 bases not matched to a gene. CDR3: CASSSTGGDGNTIYF. The CDR3 bases are TGTGCCAGCAGCTCGACAGGGGGTGACGGAAACACCATATATTTT.

The sample holds a few counts of this clonotype. The rearrangement joins TRBV7-9 to TRBJ2-7; D call uncertain. The V end was cut by 1 base, the J end by 0 bases, with 7 bases between. Per the germline V gene, CDR1 is SEHNR and CDR2 is FQNEAQ (reference sequence). This CDR3 has 14 amino acids. The CDR3 is CASSLVPSSYEQYF. As DNA, the CDR3 is TGTGCCAGCAGCTTAGTCCCCAGCTCCTACGAGCAGTACTTC.

The rearrangement uses TRBV11-2 and TRBJ2-7; 8 positions match TRBD2. V shed 1 base and J 12 bases; nucleotides not matched to a gene: 5. Germline V gene lookup returns CDR1 SGHAT and CDR2 FQNNGV. This CDR3 is built from 12 residues. The CDR3 sequence: CASSLGSSGWYF. In DNA, the CDR3 is TGTGCCAGCAGCTTAGGATCTAGCGGGTGGTACTTC.

The rearrangement uses TRBV9 and TRBJ1-6; D unclear. Per germline, CDR1 SGDLS and CDR2 YYNGEE. The length of the CDR3 is 14 residues. The germline V and J ends were trimmed by 3 bases and 4 bases, with 8 bases remaining between them. CDR3 sequence: CASSAGLYNSPLHF. The CDR3 bases are TGTGCCAGCAGCGCCGGGTTATATAATTCACCCCTCCACTTT.

This clonotype was detected only a few times. CDR3 bases: TGTGCCAGCAACAAAAGCGGGGGTAGCTCCTACGAGCAGTACTTC. This translates into CASNKSGGSSYEQYF. The rearrangement links TRBV6-1 to TRBJ2-7, with 8 bases fitting TRBD2. The CDR3 is 15 residues long. The trim removed 7 bases at V and 0 bases at J, leaving 8 bases unmatched. Germline V gene lookup returns CDR1 MNHNS and CDR2 SASEGT.

The chain employs TRBV20-1 and TRBJ2-5, with TRBD2 as a possible D gene (6 bases). CDR3 size: 12 residues. CDR1 DFQATT and CDR2 SNEGSKA come from the germline V gene (reference sequence). Trimming left V 3 bases short and J 5 bases short, with 10 bases between. The CDR3 loop is CSASDAGETQYF. The CDR3 bases are TGCAGTGCTAGCGACGCGGGGGAGACCCAGTACTTC.

The rearrangement joins TRBV11-2 to TRBJ2-7, with 8 bases aligning to TRBD1. The junction had 6 bases not matched to a gene; V was cut back by 4 bases and J by 4 bases. The germline V gene has CDR1 SGHAT and CDR2 FQNNGV. CDR3 size: 14 residues. CDR3 sequence (DNA): TGTGCCAGCAGCTCTTTACAGGGGGGTTACGAGCAGTACTTC. Its translation: CASSSLQGGYEQYF.

The chain uses TRBV7-9 and TRBJ2-7; 9 bases agree with TRBD2. J lost 1 base, V lost 4 bases, and 8 bases had no gene match. Germline V CDR1 and CDR2: SEHNR, FQNEAQ (reference sequence). The CDR3 spans 16 residues. The CDR3, as DNA: TGTGCCAGCAGCTCCAGCAGGCGGGGGGGGTCCTACGAGCAGTACTTC. It codes for CASSSSRRGGSYEQYF.